This T cell receptor beta chain was sequenced in a study of blood T cell repertoires in COVID-19. About the study: In each case, the material was cDNA or gDNA derived from T cells, B-cell-depleted T cells, or PBMCs.

This clone was detected many times. In the authors' workflow: Amplifying reference gene primers gave estimates of nucleated cell counts. Profiling relied on immunoSEQ multiplex PCR, and the TCRdb table lists in-frame clones only, not all of them. V and J calls and clone size are given by that table; D and trimming were obtained from the DNA. This sample has around 400,000 clones, with about 87% found just once. The CDR3 spans 14 residues. The junction had 5 bases not matched to a gene; V was cut back by 3 bases and J by 5 bases. From germline, CDR1 is SGHRS and CDR2 YFSETQ. The Seattle patients, enrolled during active infection, were followed longitudinally.

Sequenced material: peripheral blood. This TCR came from a woman aged 55-75 years with COVID-19, enrolled during active disease. This chain joins TRBV5-1 and TRBJ2-7, with 10 bases identical to TRBD1. DNA of the CDR3: TGCGCCAGCAGCTGGAGGACAGGGGGGAACGAGCAGTACTTC. Protein product: CASSWRTGGNEQYF.